Listed below are T cell receptor beta chains from one sample, sequenced in a study of metastatic and nonmetastatic thyroid tumors. TCRdb re-called the PCR reads via MiXCR. The sample yields about 14,000 clones, 30% to 35% seen once. Material for sequencing was tumor tissue. The receptor source for this set is a female donor with papillary thyroid cancer or a benign thyroid nodule (not recorded which). Some clones in this sample may be carry-over from other donors' samples. Both conserved end residues are part of each CDR3. Each record gives: J gene, D gene, clone size, V gene, CDR3 DNA, CDR3 protein. The D gene is left open where the match is weak. Rows may omit the clone size; those that give it use once, few, many or a size class.

>TRBJ2-1|TRBD1|.|TRBV20-1
TGCAGTGCTAGGCCGGGACAGTGCAATGAGCAGTTCTTC
CSARPGQCNEQFF
>TRBJ2-3|TRBD2|many|TRBV13
TGTGCCAGCAGCTTAGAGGGCTCCGGGACTAGCGGGAGGAATACGCAGTATTTT
CASSLEGSGTSGRNTQYF
>TRBJ2-7|.|medium-sized|TRBV4-1
TGCGCCAGCAGCCAAGGGGACACCTACGAGCAGTACTTC
CASSQGDTYEQYF
>TRBJ2-3|.|many|TRBV3-1
TGTGCCAGCAGCCAAGGGACCCTAGCGAGCACAGATACGCAGTATTTT
CASSQGTLASTDTQYF
>TRBJ2-3|TRBD2|.|TRBV9
TGTGCCAGCAGCGTAGGACCAGCGGGAGGTTCCTATACGCAGTATTTT
CASSVGPAGGSYTQYF
>TRBJ2-2|.|few|TRBV11-2
TGTGCCAGCAGCGGGGTGCGGGGTAACACCGGGGAGCTGTTTTTT
CASSGVRGNTGELFF
>TRBJ2-3|TRBD2|.|TRBV28
TGTGCCAGCAGTGGACTAGCGGGAGGGACAGATACGCAGTATTTT
CASSGLAGGTDTQYF
>TRBJ1-3|TRBD1|once|TRBV13
TGTGCCAGCAGCCCTGGAGGATGGGACAGATCCCTATCTGGAAACACCATATATTTT
CASSPGGWDRSLSGNTIYF
>TRBJ1-2|.|.|TRBV14
TGTGCCAGCAGCCAAGTCCCGGGGGCTTCGGGCGGCTACACCTTC
CASSQVPGASGGYTF
>TRBJ2-7|TRBD1|.|TRBV30
TGTGCCTGGGGGCTCGACAGGGGATCCCACGAGCAGTACTTC
CAWGLDRGSHEQYF
>TRBJ1-1|.|.|TRBV5-1
TGCGCCAGCTCTACTTTCGGGAATGAAGCTTTCTTT
CASSTFGNEAFF
>TRBJ2-7|.|.|TRBV6-1
TGTGCCAGCAGAGGTGTGAGTATCTACGAGCAATACTTC
CASRGVSIYEQYF
>TRBJ2-7|TRBD1|.|TRBV7-8
TGTGCCAGCAGTTCGAGGGACAGGGTCCACGAGCAGTACTTC
CASSSRDRVHEQYF
>TRBJ2-7|.|.|TRBV5-1
TGCGCCAGCTCCCCAACGTCTCCTAGCTACGAGCAGTACTTC
CASSPTSPSYEQYF
>TRBJ2-7|TRBD2|few|TRBV30
TGTGCCTGCGGGAGGGCCCACGAGCAGTACTTC
CACGRAHEQYF
>TRBJ2-7|TRBD1|.|TRBV5-5
TGTGCCAGCAGCCCCACCGGGACAGGAGCCTACGAGCAGTACTTC
CASSPTGTGAYEQYF
>TRBJ2-2|TRBD2|many|TRBV7-3
TGTGCCAGCAGCGCAACGCCTCTAGCGGGAGCCGGGGAGCTGTTTTTT
CASSATPLAGAGELFF
>TRBJ1-1|.|.|TRBV25-1
TGTGCCAGCAGTGCAGGGGTCCACACTGAGGCTTTCTTT
CASSAGVHTEAFF
>TRBJ2-3|.|.|TRBV6-1
TGTGCCAGCAGAGGAACCGCGACTAGTTATTCAGATACGCAGTATTTT
CASRGTATSYSDTQYF
>TRBJ1-6|TRBD1|medium-sized|TRBV20-1
TGCAGTCCAACAGGGGATAATTCACCCCTCCACTTT
CSPTGDNSPLHF
>TRBJ2-3|.|.|TRBV6-1
TGTGCCAGCAGCAGGAAGGGAACAGATACGCAGTATTTT
CASSRKGTDTQYF
>TRBJ2-1|.|.|TRBV6-1
TGTGCCAGCACTCTAGAGGGGGGAAACAATGAGCAGTTCTTT
CASTLEGGNNEQFF
>TRBJ2-1|TRBD2|many|TRBV5-4
TGTGCCAGCAGCTTAAAGCTAGCGGGACGGATGTACAATGAGCAGTTCTTC
CASSLKLAGRMYNEQFF
>TRBJ1-5|TRBD1|medium-sized|TRBV19
TGTGCCAGTACCTATAGACAGGGGGTACAGCCCCAGCATTTT
CASTYRQGVQPQHF
>TRBJ2-1|.|.|TRBV11-2
TGTGCCAGCAGCTTACAAGGGGGGGCCCTTAATGAGCAGTTCTTC
CASSLQGGALNEQFF
>TRBJ2-1|TRBD2|large|TRBV20-1
TGCAGTGCTGCCGATAGCGGGGGAAACTCCTACAATGAGCAGTTCTTC
CSAADSGGNSYNEQFF
>TRBJ2-7|.|large|TRBV5-1
TGCGCCAGCAGCTTGGCCGGTACGGGATCCTCCTACGAGCAGTACTTC
CASSLAGTGSSYEQYF
>TRBJ2-1|.|large|TRBV12-3/TRBV12-4
TGTGCCAGCAGCCCCTTTGCGGGTAGCTCCTACAATGAGCAGTTCTTC
CASSPFAGSSYNEQFF
>TRBJ2-3|TRBD1|.|TRBV6-1
TGTGCCCTGATGGGACAGGATCCTTCGGGAAGAGATACGCAGTATTTT
CALMGQDPSGRDTQYF
>TRBJ2-3|.|.|TRBV6-2/TRBV6-3
TGTGCCAGCAGTTACTCCCCCGACAGCACAGATACGCAGTATTTT
CASSYSPDSTDTQYF
>TRBJ2-7|.|few|TRBV6-5
TGTGCCAGCAGTTACTCAGGGAAGATAGTACACGAGCAGTACTTC
CASSYSGKIVHEQYF
>TRBJ1-3|.|.|TRBV7-8
TGTGCCAGCAGCCCGCATGAGGACACCATATATTTT
CASSPHEDTIYF
>TRBJ2-3|.|many|TRBV19
TGTGCCAGTAGTATCGGGAAGGCCCCAAGCACAGATACGCAGTATTTT
CASSIGKAPSTDTQYF
>TRBJ2-3|TRBD2|.|TRBV7-3
TGTGCCAGCAGCTTCGGGACTAGCGGCACAGATACGCAGTATTTT
CASSFGTSGTDTQYF
>TRBJ2-3|.|few|TRBV12-3/TRBV12-4
TGTGCCAGCAGCTCGACCACTCTGGGGGATACGCAGTATTTT
CASSSTTLGDTQYF
>TRBJ2-7|TRBD1|medium-sized|TRBV28
TGTGCCAGCCTCAGGACAGGGGTCAACGAGCAGTACTTC
CASLRTGVNEQYF
>TRBJ2-3|TRBD2|.|TRBV5-1
TGCGCCAGCAGCTTGTCGCCTAGCGGGAGCACAGATACGCAGTATTTT
CASSLSPSGSTDTQYF
>TRBJ2-7|TRBD1|.|TRBV20-1
TGCAGTGCCGGGACAGACTACGAGCAGTACTTC
CSAGTDYEQYF
>TRBJ1-3|TRBD1|once|TRBV7-2
TGTGCCAGCAGCTTAGCGTTCAAGGGGGCGACTTGCTCTGGAAACACCATATATTTT
CASSLAFKGATCSGNTIYF
>TRBJ1-6|.|many|TRBV7-9
TGTGCCAGCAGCTTAGGGGCGGTTCAGTTGGCTTCACCCCTCCACTTT
CASSLGAVQLASPLHF